These T cell receptor beta chains were read from a single sample in a study of cytomegalovirus exposure and HLA in healthy donors. TCRdb's copy holds only in-frame clones and misses some; the assay was immunoSEQ multiplex PCR. The sample has 35,000 to 40,000 clones; 53% are singletons. The sequencing sample was made of PBMCs. The receptors shown here come from a woman aged 40 to 55 in good health and CMV-seropositive. Each CDR3 is given with its conserved first and last residue. A D gene is named only where the DNA matches it firmly. For some rows the clone size is stated as once, few or many, or as a class when expanded; others skip it.

clone_size	d_call	v_call	j_call	cdr3_nt	cdr3_aa
.	.	TRBV2	TRBJ2-3	TGTGCCAGCAGTCCCCAAGGCAGTAGCGGCGGAGAGGAGTATTTT	CASSPQGSSGGEEYF
.	TRBD2	TRBV5-4	TRBJ2-3	TGTGCCAGCAGCTTGGGTAGCGGGGGGGCCTTAGATACGCAGTATTTT	CASSLGSGGALDTQYF
.	.	TRBV19	TRBJ1-3	TGTGCCAGCCAGACAGTTAATGGAAACACCATATATTTT	CASQTVNGNTIYF
.	.	TRBV7-9	TRBJ1-4	TGTGCCAGCAGCTATGAAGGAGGGGCCCATGAAAAACTGTTTTTT	CASSYEGGAHEKLFF
.	.	TRBV6-1	TRBJ1-1	TGTGCCAGCACTTCAGTTACGAACACTGAAGCTTTCTTT	CASTSVTNTEAFF
medium-sized	.	TRBV10-3	TRBJ1-3	TGTGCCATCATCCAAGACGGAGACTCTGGAAACACCATATATTTT	CAIIQDGDSGNTIYF
.	TRBD1	TRBV5-1	TRBJ2-5	TGCGCCAGTCTAGGGACAGAAGAGACCCAGTACTTC	CASLGTEETQYF
.	TRBD1	TRBV6-5	TRBJ2-7	TGTGCCAGCAGGGGGGACAGGGGGGCCCACGAGCAGTACTTC	CASRGDRGAHEQYF
.	.	TRBV6-1	TRBJ2-1	TGTGCCAGCAGTGTTGGCAGTAACACATTCTACAATGAGCAGTTCTTC	CASSVGSNTFYNEQFF
.	TRBD2	TRBV29-1	TRBJ2-1	TGCAGCGTTGACAAGGGACTAGTCCGTTATGAGCAGTTCTTC	CSVDKGLVRYEQFF
once	TRBD2	TRBV5-4	TRBJ2-6	TGTGCCAGCAGCTCGGGGTCCGGCGGGGGGGCCTCTGGGGCCAACGTCCTGACTTTC	CASSSGSGGGASGANVLTF
.	.	TRBV28	TRBJ1-5	TGTGCCGGTAGCACAGGTAGCAATCAGCCCCAGCATTTT	CAGSTGSNQPQHF
once	TRBD1	TRBV4-1	TRBJ1-2	TGCGCCAGCAGCCACGGGACAGGGGCGGCCTATGGCTACACCTTC	CASSHGTGAAYGYTF
.	TRBD2	TRBV5-1	TRBJ2-5	TGCGCCAGCAGCTTGGGGTATACCCCGGGAGGGAAGATGGAGACCCAGTACTTC	CASSLGYTPGGKMETQYF
.	TRBD2	TRBV4-2	TRBJ2-2	TGTGCCAGCAGTCTAGCGGGCGCTACGAACACCGGGGAGCTGTTTTTT	CASSLAGATNTGELFF
few	.	TRBV7-9	TRBJ1-4	TGTGCCAGCAGCTTAGTCGGGACTAATGAAAAACTGTTTTTT	CASSLVGTNEKLFF
.	.	TRBV6-4	TRBJ2-7	TGTGCCAGCAGTGACCCGAAATCGAAAGTCTCCAGGTCCCACGAGCAGTACTTC	CASSDPKSKVSRSHEQYF
.	TRBD1	TRBV7-9	TRBJ1-1	TGTGCCAGCAGCGAACGGGACAGGGAGAACACTGAAGCTTTCTTT	CASSERDRENTEAFF
once	.	TRBV5-1	TRBJ2-7	TGCGCCAGCAGCGGGGCATCTGTTGTCGAGCAGTACTTC	CASSGASVVEQYF
.	TRBD2	TRBV7-9	TRBJ2-5	TGTGCCAGCAGCTTAGGAGGTAGCGGGGCTGAGACCCAGTACTTC	CASSLGGSGAETQYF
.	.	TRBV11-2	TRBJ2-1	TGTGCCAGCAGCTTAGATCCCCTCACTAGGTACAATGAGCAGTTCTTC	CASSLDPLTRYNEQFF
.	TRBD1	TRBV7-9	TRBJ2-7	TGTGCCAGCAGCAGCGGACAGGGGACCTCCTACGAGCAGTACTTC	CASSSGQGTSYEQYF
.	TRBD1	TRBV2	TRBJ1-6	TGTGCCAGCAGTGAACGACAGGGGGCGTCACCCCTCCACTTT	CASSERQGASPLHF
.	.	TRBV23-1	TRBJ1-1	TGCGCCAGCAGCAAGGGGGACGGCACTGAAGCTTTCTTT	CASSKGDGTEAFF
.	.	TRBV27	TRBJ2-1	TGTGCCAGCAGTAGGTGGGGGGACAATGAGCAGTTCTTC	CASSRWGDNEQFF
.	TRBD1	TRBV4-1	TRBJ1-6	TGCGCCAGCAGCCAATTGGGGACAGGGGAACATAATTCACCCCTCCACTTT	CASSQLGTGEHNSPLHF
.	TRBD1	TRBV6-1	TRBJ1-1	TGTGCCAGCAGTGAAAGGGACAGGGGCGACACTGAAGCTTTCTTT	CASSERDRGDTEAFF
.	.	TRBV5-6	TRBJ2-4	TGTGCCAGCAGCTTGACGCGCGGCATTCAGTACTTC	CASSLTRGIQYF
.	.	TRBV5-1	TRBJ2-3	TGCGCCAGCAGCGGGGGGTCGGGGGAAACAGATACGCAGTATTTT	CASSGGSGETDTQYF
.	TRBD2	TRBV19	TRBJ2-1	TGTGCCAGTATGGGACTAGCGTTCAATGAGCAGTTCTTC	CASMGLAFNEQFF
.	.	TRBV5-6	TRBJ2-5	TGTGCCAGCAGCAAACAAGGAGGCCAGTACTTC	CASSKQGGQYF
.	.	TRBV6-1	TRBJ1-1	TGTGCCAGCAGTCCACGAGGCAGGAACACTGAAGCTTTCTTT	CASSPRGRNTEAFF
.	.	TRBV21-1	TRBJ1-2	TGTGCCAGCAGCAAAGGAGGCCGTGGCTATGGCTACACCTTC	CASSKGGRGYGYTF
.	.	TRBV5-1	TRBJ2-1	TGCGCCAGCAGCGCCGGACTAACCCCCTATGATGAGCAGTTCTTC	CASSAGLTPYDEQFF
.	TRBD2	TRBV9	TRBJ2-3	TGTGCCAGCAGCAGGACTAGCGGGGAATCTGCGCAGTATTTT	CASSRTSGESAQYF
.	.	TRBV11-2	TRBJ1-1	TGTGCCAGCAGCCCACTGGAAGCGGGGATGAACACTGAAGCTTTCTTT	CASSPLEAGMNTEAFF
few	.	TRBV5-1	TRBJ1-1	TGCGCCAGCATGGTCGGGAGGTCCACTGAAGCTTTCTTT	CASMVGRSTEAFF
.	.	TRBV2	TRBJ1-6	TGTGCCAGCACCCCCCGAGCAGGGGCCTATAATTCACCCCTCCACTTT	CASTPRAGAYNSPLHF
few	TRBD1	TRBV5-1	TRBJ2-6	TGCGCCAGCAGCCAAGACAGGGCCTACTCTGGGGCCAACGTCCTGACTTTC	CASSQDRAYSGANVLTF
.	TRBD1	TRBV27	TRBJ1-5	TGTGCCAGCAGTCTGGGACAGGGCGACCAGCCCCAGCATTTT	CASSLGQGDQPQHF
few	.	TRBV4-2	TRBJ2-1	TGTGCCAGCAGCCCCAGGCGGGCGGGAAACTCCTACAATGAGCAGTTCTTC	CASSPRRAGNSYNEQFF
few	.	TRBV4-3	TRBJ2-7	TGCGCCAGCAGCCAAGACTCCCACTCGGGCTACGAGCAGTACTTC	CASSQDSHSGYEQYF
.	TRBD1	TRBV2	TRBJ1-6	TGTGCCAGCAGTGCCGTGGCAGGGGGCGTTTCACCCCTCCACTTT	CASSAVAGGVSPLHF
.	TRBD1	TRBV14	TRBJ2-5	TGTGCCAGCAGCTCCCTGACAGGGAGAGAGACCCAGTACTTC	CASSSLTGRETQYF
few	TRBD1	TRBV6-1	TRBJ1-2	TGTGCCAGCACGGGACAGGGGACCGACTATGGCTACACCTTC	CASTGQGTDYGYTF
few	.	TRBV27	TRBJ2-7	TGTGCCAGCAAGTTGGCGGGCGGGACGTACGAGCAGTACTTC	CASKLAGGTYEQYF
.	TRBD1	TRBV10-2	TRBJ1-6	TGCGCCAGCAGTGACTACAGCGACAGGGGGAGCTCCTATAATTCACCCCTCCACTTT	CASSDYSDRGSSYNSPLHF
.	.	TRBV7-9	TRBJ2-2	TGTGCCAGCAGCATTTACCGAGGACTCAACACCGGGGAGCTGTTTTTT	CASSIYRGLNTGELFF